This T cell receptor (beta chain) was recorded in a study of control samples from healthy donors and cancer patients. The length of the CDR3 is 13 residues. Deletions cut 11 bases from V and 6 bases from J, with 14 bases between. In germline, CDR1 is SNHLY, CDR2 FYNNEI. Measured with immunoSEQ multiplex PCR; TCRdb has only the in-frame clones, and not every one. The sample carries about 150,000 clones, approximately 94% recorded once. The sequence derives from a man in his forties in good health. Specimen: blood. The chain employs TRBV2 and TRBJ1-6, with no clear D. This CDR3 reads CASVGMRNSPLHF. Here the CDR3 DNA reads TGTGCCTCCGTAGGGATGCGTAATTCACCCCTCCACTTT.